The clone carrying this T cell receptor (beta chain) was picked up one time. Its antigen is currently unknown. The data derive from a study of blood T cells in healthy people across ages. Notes on the study in general: Diversity figures based on one million T cells were deemed too low.

Primers used in a second PCR of roughly 7 to 12 cycles were a sample-barcoded 5' primer and a J-beta primer mix. TCRdb reprocessed the 5' RACE reads via MiXCR and lists one record per CDR3 protein. The sample includes 650,000 to 700,000 distinct CDR3 sequences, roughly 30% of them seen just once. From germline, CDR1 is SGHTA and CDR2 FQGNSA. This CDR3 is 14 amino acids long. The V and J ends lost 5 bases and 11 bases respectively, with 21 bases between them. The study drew donors from healthy Caucasian individuals in Russia aged roughly 6 to 90. Specimen: blood. V is TRBV7-2 and J is TRBJ2-5; the D gene could be TRBD1 or TRBD2 (5 bases each). This clonotype was obtained from a woman aged 80 or over in good health. This chain's CDR3 is CASSPGAGTNEQYF. The CDR3 region has the DNA TGTGCCAGCAGCCCCGGGGCAGGGACCAATGAGCAGTACTTC.